The rows below give T cell receptor beta chains drawn from one sample of a study of cytomegalovirus exposure and HLA in healthy donors. The method was immunoSEQ multiplex PCR; TCRdb's version includes in-frame clones alone and lacks a portion of them. The data show around 150,000 clones, 50% to 75% seen once. The sample comprised PBMCs. The receptors come from a woman in her twenties or thirties in good health and CMV-seropositive. Each CDR3 is given with its conserved first and last residue. The D gene is left open where the match is weak. Some rows mark clone size as missing; the rest say once, few, many or name a class of expanded clone.

J | size | length | V | D | CDR3 | DNA
TRBJ2-1 | NA | 14 | TRBV7-8 | TRBD2 | CASSGTTSYNEQFF | TGTGCCAGCAGCGGGACTACCTCCTACAATGAGCAGTTCTTC
TRBJ1-1 | NA | 14 | TRBV5-4 | NA | CASSQGGTYTEAFF | TGTGCCAGCAGCCAAGGGGGTACGTACACTGAAGCTTTCTTT
TRBJ2-3 | NA | 13 | TRBV2 | NA | CASTGLTKDTQYF | TGTGCCAGCACAGGACTGACTAAAGATACGCAGTATTTT
TRBJ1-1 | few | 15 | TRBV4-1 | NA | CASSHPGRGDTEAFF | TGCGCCAGCAGCCACCCGGGGCGGGGGGACACTGAAGCTTTCTTT
TRBJ1-1 | NA | 13 | TRBV5-8 | NA | CASSLDRGTEAFF | TGTGCCAGCAGCTTGGACCGGGGGACTGAAGCTTTCTTT
TRBJ1-1 | NA | 13 | TRBV13 | NA | CASRVGGNTEAFF | TGTGCCAGCAGGGTCGGGGGGAACACTGAAGCTTTCTTT
TRBJ1-2 | few | 17 | TRBV4-1 | TRBD1 | CASSRATGVFFSDGYTF | TGCGCCAGCAGCCGAGCGACAGGGGTTTTTTTTTCGGATGGCTACACCTTC
TRBJ2-7 | NA | 15 | TRBV5-4 | NA | CASSLVAASSYEQYF | TGTGCCAGCAGCTTAGTAGCGGCAAGCTCCTACGAGCAGTACTTC
TRBJ2-2 | few | 14 | TRBV5-1 | NA | CASVGQTNTGELFF | TGCGCCAGCGTGGGACAAACGAACACCGGGGAGCTGTTTTTT
TRBJ2-7 | NA | 13 | TRBV6-1 | NA | CASSSISSYEQYF | TGTGCCAGCAGTTCAATTAGCTCCTACGAGCAGTACTTC
TRBJ1-4 | NA | 14 | TRBV6-6 | NA | CASSRGLGLEKLFF | TGTGCCAGCAGTCGAGGACTCGGGTTGGAAAAACTGTTTTTT
TRBJ2-4 | NA | 14 | TRBV5-6 | NA | CASSAGFVKNIQYF | TGTGCCAGCAGCGCAGGGTTTGTCAAAAACATTCAGTACTTC
TRBJ2-1 | NA | 18 | TRBV2 | TRBD2 | CANTGDRTSGRDYNEQFF | TGTGCCAACACGGGAGATCGGACTAGCGGGAGAGACTACAATGAGCAGTTCTTC
TRBJ1-5 | NA | 13 | TRBV2 | NA | CASRREWTQPQHF | TGTGCCAGCAGACGGGAATGGACTCAGCCCCAGCATTTT
TRBJ2-1 | NA | 16 | TRBV6-6 | TRBD1 | CASSYPVGTAYNEQFF | TGTGCCAGCAGTTACCCAGTGGGGACAGCATACAATGAGCAGTTCTTC
TRBJ2-1 | NA | 16 | TRBV7-7 | TRBD2 | CASSFGSGKVGDEQFF | TGTGCCAGCAGCTTCGGCAGCGGGAAGGTGGGTGATGAGCAGTTCTTC
TRBJ2-5 | NA | 14 | TRBV29-1 | TRBD1 | CSAVPGTGVETQYF | TGCAGCGCGGTTCCCGGGACAGGCGTCGAGACCCAGTACTTC
TRBJ1-1 | NA | 12 | TRBV28 | NA | CASSPDKTEAFF | TGTGCCAGCAGTCCCGACAAGACTGAAGCTTTCTTT
TRBJ2-5 | NA | 14 | TRBV2 | NA | CASIGRGVQETQYF | TGTGCCAGCATAGGAAGGGGCGTTCAAGAGACCCAGTACTTC
TRBJ2-7 | NA | 13 | TRBV6-1 | NA | CASYRGAIDEQYF | TGTGCCAGCTACCGGGGGGCTATAGACGAGCAGTACTTC
TRBJ2-7 | NA | 15 | TRBV11-2 | TRBD1 | CASSPGQGIFYEQYF | TGTGCCAGCAGTCCGGGACAGGGGATCTTTTACGAGCAGTACTTC
TRBJ2-3 | few | 14 | TRBV5-4 | TRBD1 | CASSLDRGGDTQYF | TGTGCCAGCAGCCTGGACAGGGGTGGGGATACGCAGTATTTT
TRBJ2-1 | NA | 16 | TRBV13 | NA | CASSLGGTPSYNEQFF | TGTGCCAGCAGCTTAGGCGGGACACCCTCCTACAATGAGCAGTTCTTC
TRBJ2-1 | NA | 18 | TRBV1 | NA | CTSSQEPGGDHRGGEQFF | TGCACCAGCAGCCAAGAACCGGGAGGGGACCACCGGGGGGGTGAGCAGTTCTTC
TRBJ2-3 | NA | 15 | TRBV7-2 | TRBD2 | CASSFQWGGSDTQYF | TGTGCCAGCAGCTTCCAGTGGGGGGGGTCAGATACGCAGTATTTT
TRBJ2-7 | NA | 12 | TRBV30 | NA | CAWSPNSYEQYF | TGTGCCTGGAGCCCTAACTCCTACGAGCAGTACTTC
TRBJ1-2 | NA | 16 | TRBV5-1 | TRBD1 | CASSSQAEGANYGYTF | TGCGCCAGCAGCTCCCAGGCGGAGGGGGCGAACTATGGCTACACCTTC
TRBJ2-1 | NA | 12 | TRBV6-6 | NA | CASSHLGVEQFF | TGTGCCAGCAGCCATCTAGGAGTTGAGCAGTTCTTC
TRBJ2-7 | NA | 17 | TRBV10-2 | TRBD2 | CASSDRSGRAFPHEQYF | TGCGCCAGCAGTGATAGAAGCGGGAGGGCCTTTCCCCACGAGCAGTACTTC
TRBJ2-5 | NA | 12 | TRBV2 | NA | CASQSNQETQYF | TGTGCCAGCCAGTCGAACCAAGAGACCCAGTACTTC
TRBJ2-5 | NA | 19 | TRBV6-1 | TRBD1 | CASSAWFFSEDRGWETQYF | TGTGCCAGCAGTGCATGGTTCTTTTCCGAGGACAGGGGGTGGGAGACCCAGTACTTC
TRBJ1-2 | NA | 13 | TRBV27 | NA | CASSYDSDYGYTF | TGTGCCAGCAGCTACGACAGCGATTATGGCTACACCTTC
TRBJ2-5 | once | 15 | TRBV9 | TRBD2 | CASSVSGGRVETQYF | TGTGCCAGCAGCGTTAGCGGGGGGAGGGTAGAGACCCAGTACTTC
TRBJ2-7 | once | 15 | TRBV2 | TRBD1 | CASSGGRGSPYEQYF | TGTGCCAGCAGTGGGGGCAGGGGGAGTCCCTACGAGCAGTACTTC
TRBJ1-5 | NA | 15 | TRBV2 | NA | CASSGRGGSNQPQHF | TGTGCCAGCAGTGGCAGGGGAGGGAGCAATCAGCCCCAGCATTTT
TRBJ2-7 | NA | 15 | TRBV7-7 | TRBD1 | CASSLGGGQGYEQYF | TGTGCTAGCAGCTTAGGAGGGGGACAGGGATACGAGCAGTACTTC
TRBJ1-5 | NA | 13 | TRBV27 | NA | CASSLTGGQPQHF | TGTGCCAGCAGTTTAACGGGGGGTCAGCCCCAGCATTTT
TRBJ1-6 | few | 17 | TRBV2 | NA | CASSEARGAGAHSPLHF | TGTGCCAGCAGTGAAGCGCGTGGGGCAGGGGCGCATTCACCCCTCCACTTT
TRBJ1-1 | NA | 17 | TRBV6-1 | TRBD1 | CASSEVGTGKFNTEAFF | TGTGCCAGCAGTGAAGTTGGGACAGGGAAATTTAACACTGAAGCTTTCTTT
TRBJ2-7 | NA | 14 | TRBV13 | TRBD2 | CASTSGLDAREQYF | TGTGCCAGCACTAGCGGGTTGGATGCGCGCGAGCAGTACTTC
TRBJ2-5 | NA | 13 | TRBV6-5 | NA | CASSPQVQETQYF | TGTGCCAGCAGCCCACAGGTACAAGAGACCCAGTACTTC
TRBJ2-5 | once | 15 | TRBV5-1 | TRBD2 | CASSFSAGVRETQYF | TGCGCCAGCAGCTTCTCGGCGGGGGTTCGGGAGACCCAGTACTTC
TRBJ2-5 | NA | 19 | TRBV9 | TRBD2 | CASSVGGLAGAGTVETQYF | TGTGCCAGCAGCGTCGGGGGGCTAGCGGGGGCCGGGACTGTAGAGACCCAGTACTTC
TRBJ2-7 | NA | 11 | TRBV27 | NA | CASSSTYEQYF | TGTGCCAGCAGCTCTACCTACGAGCAGTACTTC
TRBJ2-2 | few | 14 | TRBV5-1 | NA | CASSLQGTGGELFF | TGCGCCAGCAGCTTGCAGGGTACAGGCGGGGAGCTGTTTTTT
TRBJ1-1 | NA | 15 | TRBV10-2 | TRBD1 | CASRDRQGPPTEAFF | TGCGCCAGCAGGGATAGACAGGGGCCCCCGACTGAAGCTTTCTTT
TRBJ1-2 | NA | 14 | TRBV29-1 | NA | CSAGVLRTDYGYTF | TGCAGCGCAGGGGTCCTTCGTACCGACTATGGCTACACCTTC
TRBJ2-1 | few | 17 | TRBV5-1 | NA | CASSSPVSGENYNEQFF | TGCGCCAGCAGCTCTCCCGTTAGCGGAGAGAACTACAATGAGCAGTTCTTC
TRBJ2-7 | NA | 13 | TRBV28 | TRBD2 | CASELAGGYTGYF | TGTGCCAGCGAACTAGCGGGGGGTTATACGGGGTACTTC
TRBJ2-1 | once | 15 | TRBV5-1 | TRBD1 | CASSPGTGTYNEQFF | TGCGCCAGCAGCCCCGGGACAGGGACCTACAATGAGCAGTTCTTC
TRBJ2-7 | few | 13 | TRBV5-1 | NA | CASSRESSYEQYF | TGCGCCAGCAGCCGGGAGAGCTCCTACGAGCAGTACTTC
TRBJ2-5 | NA | 13 | TRBV29-1 | NA | CSVRRDLQETQYF | TGCAGCGTTCGGCGGGACCTACAAGAGACCCAGTACTTC
TRBJ2-7 | NA | 16 | TRBV18 | NA | CASSPSLRGHSYEQYF | TGTGCCAGCTCACCCTCGTTAAGAGGTCATTCCTACGAGCAGTACTTC